This T cell receptor (beta chain) was profiled in a study of CD8+ T cells in alopecia areata. Treatment: oral pan-JAK inhibitor, 5-10 mg twice daily. Peripheral blood samples and lesional scalp punch biopsies were obtained from alopecia areata patients. Sequencing used cDNA as its template, made by extracting RNA and reverse transcribing it. Data came from immunoSEQ multiplex PCR; TCRdb stores just in-frame clones and leaves some out. The repertoire holds about 110,000 clones, with around 50% as singletons. The CDR3 length is 12 residues. Trimming left V 3 bases short and J 3 bases short, with 8 bases between. The germline V gene encodes CDR1 SQVTM and CDR2 ANQGSEA.

The chain joins TRBV29-1 to TRBJ2-5, with D unresolved. The input for sequencing was CD8+ T cells sorted from blood, taken at week 24, from a patient treated with tofacitinib. This receptor was identified in a human donor with alopecia areata. Here the CDR3 reads CSVEGSKETQYF. CDR3 coding DNA: TGCAGCGTTGAGGGCAGTAAAGAGACCCAGTACTTC. The full variable domain, with the rest looked up from reference TRBV29-1 and TRBJ2-5, is SAVISQKPSRDICQRGTSLTIQCQVDSQVTMMFWYRQQPGQSLTLIATANQGSEATYESGFVIDKFPISRPNLTFSTLTVSNMSPEDSSIYLCSVEGSKETQYFGPGTRLLVL.